The rows below give T cell receptor beta chains drawn from one sample of a study of blood T cells in healthy people across ages. Via MiXCR, TCRdb re-called the 5' RACE reads, giving one row per CDR3 protein. Here the sample spans approximately 800,000 distinct CDR3 sequences, 56% being singletons. Sequenced input: blood. The receptors originated from a man in his forties or fifties in good health. Each CDR3 is given with its conserved first and last residue.

V gene: TRBV3-1
J gene: TRBJ2-7
CDR3 protein: CASSQTASVDYEQYF

V gene: TRBV6-1
J gene: TRBJ2-3
CDR3 protein: CASRMGLAGGRSTDTQYF

V gene: TRBV7-9
J gene: TRBJ2-5
CDR3 protein: CASSPLAGLHQETQYF

V gene: TRBV4-2
J gene: TRBJ1-5
CDR3 protein: CASSLYEAGPNQPQHF

V gene: TRBV5-1
J gene: TRBJ2-3
CDR3 protein: CASSSPGTTSTDTQYF

V gene: TRBV9
J gene: TRBJ2-5
CDR3 protein: CASSVVGQSQETQYF

V gene: TRBV20-1
J gene: TRBJ1-1
CDR3 protein: CSASYAFF

V gene: TRBV29-1
J gene: TRBJ2-1
CDR3 protein: CSVGAGTASSYNEQFF

V gene: TRBV13
J gene: TRBJ1-5
CDR3 protein: CASSRGQLNQPQHF

V gene: TRBV4-3
J gene: TRBJ2-3
CDR3 protein: CASSQGPVSDTQYF

V gene: TRBV10-3
J gene: TRBJ2-7
CDR3 protein: CAINEGPGTYEQYF

V gene: TRBV7-2
J gene: TRBJ2-5
CDR3 protein: CASSRLAGVQETQYF

V gene: TRBV3-1
J gene: TRBJ1-4
CDR3 protein: CASSPKTDEKLFF

V gene: TRBV27
J gene: TRBJ1-2
CDR3 protein: CASSLYGLGSGYGYTF

V gene: TRBV24-1
J gene: TRBJ2-3
CDR3 protein: CATSAPGQGADTQYF

V gene: TRBV11-2
J gene: TRBJ2-4
CDR3 protein: CASSFPLAKNIQYF

V gene: TRBV6-1
J gene: TRBJ1-6
CDR3 protein: CASSTWTGTLRRDSPLHF